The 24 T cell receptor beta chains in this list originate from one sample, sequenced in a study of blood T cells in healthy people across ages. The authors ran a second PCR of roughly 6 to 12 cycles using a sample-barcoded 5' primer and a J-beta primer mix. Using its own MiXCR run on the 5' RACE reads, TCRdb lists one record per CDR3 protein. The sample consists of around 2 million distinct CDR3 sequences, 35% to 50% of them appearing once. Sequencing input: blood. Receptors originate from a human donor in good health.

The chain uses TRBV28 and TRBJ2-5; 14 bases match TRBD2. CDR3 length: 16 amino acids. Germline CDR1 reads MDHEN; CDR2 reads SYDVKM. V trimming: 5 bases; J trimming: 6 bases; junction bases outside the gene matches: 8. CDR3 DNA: TGTGCCAGCAGTCTGCAGACTAGCGGGGGGGCGAAGACCCAGTACTTC. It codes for CASSLQTSGGAKTQYF.

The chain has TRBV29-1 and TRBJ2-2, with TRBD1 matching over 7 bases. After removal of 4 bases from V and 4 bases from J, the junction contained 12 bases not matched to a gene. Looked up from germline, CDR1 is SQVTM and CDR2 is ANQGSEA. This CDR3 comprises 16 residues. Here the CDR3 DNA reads TGCAGCGTTGGCTCACTACAGGGGATGAGCACCGGGGAGCTGTTTTTT. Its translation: CSVGSLQGMSTGELFF.

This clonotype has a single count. CDR3 nucleotide sequence: TGTACCAGCAGCGGGACTAGCGGGACCTACTACGAGCAGTACTTC. Translated: CTSSGTSGTYYEQYF. The chain has TRBV7-2 and TRBJ2-7; 13 bases fit TRBD2. The ends lost 5 bases at V and 3 bases at J; junction bases unmatched: 4. There are 15 residues in the CDR3. The germline CDR1 and CDR2 sequences are SGHTA and FQGNSA. The full variable domain, completed using reference TRBV7-2 and TRBJ2-7, is GAGVSQSPSNKVTEKGKDVELRCDPISGHTALYWYRQSLGQGLEFLIYFQGNSAPDKSGLPSDRFSAERTGGSVSTLTIQRTQQEDSAVYLCTSSGTSGTYYEQYFGPGTRLTVT.

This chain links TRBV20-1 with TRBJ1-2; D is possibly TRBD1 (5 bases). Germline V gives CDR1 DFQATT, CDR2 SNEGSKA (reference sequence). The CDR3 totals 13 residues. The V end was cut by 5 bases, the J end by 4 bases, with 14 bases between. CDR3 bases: TGCAGTGCTCGGGGGGGTAGTTCCTATGGCTACACCTTC. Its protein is CSARGGSSYGYTF.

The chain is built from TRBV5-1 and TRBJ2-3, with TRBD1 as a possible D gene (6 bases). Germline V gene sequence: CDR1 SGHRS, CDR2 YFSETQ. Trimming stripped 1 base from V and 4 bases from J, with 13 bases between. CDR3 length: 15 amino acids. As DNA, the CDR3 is TGCGCCAGCAGCTTGTTGCAGGGGTCGGCAGATACGCAGTATTTT. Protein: CASSLLQGSADTQYF.

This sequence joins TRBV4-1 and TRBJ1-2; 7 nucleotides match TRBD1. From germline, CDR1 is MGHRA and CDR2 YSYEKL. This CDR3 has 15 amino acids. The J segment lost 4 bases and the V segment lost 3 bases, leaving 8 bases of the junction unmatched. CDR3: CASSHVQGDGYGYTF. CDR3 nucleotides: TGCGCCAGCAGCCATGTGCAGGGGGATGGCTATGGCTACACCTTC.

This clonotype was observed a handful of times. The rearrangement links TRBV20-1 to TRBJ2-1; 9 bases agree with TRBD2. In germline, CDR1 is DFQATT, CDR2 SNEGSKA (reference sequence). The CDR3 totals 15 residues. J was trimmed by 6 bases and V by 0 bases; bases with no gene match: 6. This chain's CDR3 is CSARDRGRGGNEQFF. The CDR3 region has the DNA TGCAGTGCTAGAGATCGGGGGCGGGGGGGCAATGAGCAGTTCTTC.

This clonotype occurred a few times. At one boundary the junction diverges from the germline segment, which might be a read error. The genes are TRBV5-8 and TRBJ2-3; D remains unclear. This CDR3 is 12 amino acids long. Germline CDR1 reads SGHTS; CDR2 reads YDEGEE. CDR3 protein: CASNLRLDTQYF. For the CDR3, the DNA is TGTGCCAGCAACTTGAGATTAGATACGCAGTATTTT.

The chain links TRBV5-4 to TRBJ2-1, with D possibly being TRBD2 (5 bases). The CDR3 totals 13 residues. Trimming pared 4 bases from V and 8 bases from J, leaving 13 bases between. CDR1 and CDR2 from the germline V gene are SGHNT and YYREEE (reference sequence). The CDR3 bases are TGTGCCAGCAGCAGTATAGGAGGAGATGAGCAGTTCTTC. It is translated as CASSSIGGDEQFF.

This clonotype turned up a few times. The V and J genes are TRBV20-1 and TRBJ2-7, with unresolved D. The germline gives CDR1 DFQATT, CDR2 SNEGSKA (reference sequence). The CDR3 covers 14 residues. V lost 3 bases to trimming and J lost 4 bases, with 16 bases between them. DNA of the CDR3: TGCAGTGCTAGCTCCATAGGGTTGGGGTACGAGCAGTACTTC. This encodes CSASSIGLGYEQYF.

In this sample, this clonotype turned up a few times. CDR3 amino acids: CSTITGGYGTQYF. The CDR3 region has the DNA TGCAGCACGATCACAGGGGGATACGGTACGCAGTATTTT. The V call is TRBV29-1, the J call TRBJ2-3; 8 nucleotides agree with TRBD1. The V gene's germline CDR1 is SQVTM and CDR2 ANQGSEA. The V and J ends lost 8 bases and 8 bases, in that order; junction bases with no gene match: 12. There are 13 residues in the CDR3.

The CDR3 reads CASTPGAGGTYEQYF. The DNA of the CDR3 is TGTGCCAGTACTCCTGGGGCGGGGGGCACCTACGAGCAGTACTTC. V and J are TRBV19 and TRBJ2-1, with 8 nucleotides matching TRBD2. The DNA end lines up better with TRBJ2-7; the J call may be wrong. This CDR3 spans 15 amino acids. CDR1 is LNHDA, CDR2 SQIVND, per germline (reference sequence).

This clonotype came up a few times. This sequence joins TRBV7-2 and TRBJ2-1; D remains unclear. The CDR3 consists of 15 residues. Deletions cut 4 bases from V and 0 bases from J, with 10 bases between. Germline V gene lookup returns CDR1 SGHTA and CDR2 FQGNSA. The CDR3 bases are TGTGCCAGCAGCTCCGCCCCAGGCTCCTACAATGAGCAGTTCTTC. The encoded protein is CASSSAPGSYNEQFF.

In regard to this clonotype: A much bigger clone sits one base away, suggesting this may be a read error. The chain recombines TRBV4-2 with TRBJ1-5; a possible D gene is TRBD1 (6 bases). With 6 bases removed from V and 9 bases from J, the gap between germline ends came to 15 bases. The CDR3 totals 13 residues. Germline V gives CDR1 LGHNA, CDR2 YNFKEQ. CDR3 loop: CASSSTGSRPQHF. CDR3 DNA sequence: TGTGCCAGCAGTTCAACAGGGAGCCGGCCCCAGCATTTT.

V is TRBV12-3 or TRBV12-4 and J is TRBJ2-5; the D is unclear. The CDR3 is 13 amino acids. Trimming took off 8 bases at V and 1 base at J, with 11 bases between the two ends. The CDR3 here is CASGKRSQETQYF. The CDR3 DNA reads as TGTGCCAGCGGTAAAAGGTCCCAAGAGACCCAGTACTTC.

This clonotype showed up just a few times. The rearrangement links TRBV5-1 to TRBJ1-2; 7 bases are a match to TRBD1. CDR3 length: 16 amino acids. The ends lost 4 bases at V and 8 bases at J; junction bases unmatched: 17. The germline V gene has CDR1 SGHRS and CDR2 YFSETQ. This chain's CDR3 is CASSPRSGTDAVGYTF. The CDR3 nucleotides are TGCGCCAGCAGCCCTCGTTCTGGGACAGATGCCGTAGGCTACACCTTC.

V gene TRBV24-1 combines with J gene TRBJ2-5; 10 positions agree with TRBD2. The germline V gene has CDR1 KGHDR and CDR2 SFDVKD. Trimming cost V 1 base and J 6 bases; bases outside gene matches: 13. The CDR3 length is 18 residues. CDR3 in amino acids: CATSDFRGGTSVVKTQYF. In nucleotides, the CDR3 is TGTGCCACCAGTGATTTCCGGGGAGGGACTAGCGTTGTAAAGACCCAGTACTTC.

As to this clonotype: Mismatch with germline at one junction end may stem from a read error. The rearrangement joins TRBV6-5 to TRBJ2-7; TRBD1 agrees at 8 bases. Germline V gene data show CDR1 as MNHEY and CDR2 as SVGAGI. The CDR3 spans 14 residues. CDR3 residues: CAGSYDRGSYEQYF. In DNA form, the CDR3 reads TGTGCCGGCAGTTACGACAGGGGCTCCTACGAGCAGTACTTC.

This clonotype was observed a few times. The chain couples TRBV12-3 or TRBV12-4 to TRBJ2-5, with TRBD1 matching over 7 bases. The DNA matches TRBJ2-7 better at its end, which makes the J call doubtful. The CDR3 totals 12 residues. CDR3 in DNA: TGTGCCAGCAGGGTAGCAGGGGGCGAGCAGTACTTC. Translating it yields CASRVAGGEQYF.

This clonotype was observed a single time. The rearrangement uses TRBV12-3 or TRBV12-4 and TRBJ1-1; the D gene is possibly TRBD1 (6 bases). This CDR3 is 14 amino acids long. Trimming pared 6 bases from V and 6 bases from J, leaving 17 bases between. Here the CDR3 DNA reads TGTGCCAGCAGGTTACGGGGGCTTGGGTCTGAAGCTTTCTTT. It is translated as CASRLRGLGSEAFF.

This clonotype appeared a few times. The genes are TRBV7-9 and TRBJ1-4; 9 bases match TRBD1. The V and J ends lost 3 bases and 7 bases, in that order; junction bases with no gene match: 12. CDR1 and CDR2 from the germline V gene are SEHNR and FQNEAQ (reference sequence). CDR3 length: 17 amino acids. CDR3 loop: CASSFHPSDRGGEKLFF. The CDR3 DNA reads TGTGCCAGCAGCTTCCACCCATCGGACAGGGGAGGTGAAAAACTGTTTTTT.

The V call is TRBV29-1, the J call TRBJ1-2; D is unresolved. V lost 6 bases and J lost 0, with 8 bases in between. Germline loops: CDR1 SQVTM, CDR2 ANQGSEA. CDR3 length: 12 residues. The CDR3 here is CSVYDSNYGYTF. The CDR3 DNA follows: TGCAGCGTCTATGACTCTAACTATGGCTACACCTTC.

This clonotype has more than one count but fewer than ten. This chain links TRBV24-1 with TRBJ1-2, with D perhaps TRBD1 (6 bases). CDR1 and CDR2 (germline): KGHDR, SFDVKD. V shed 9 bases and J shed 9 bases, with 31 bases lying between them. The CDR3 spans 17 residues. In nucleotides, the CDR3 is TGTGCCACCCGGCTCTGCAATGCGGTGACAGGCCCCGGGAGCTACACCTTC. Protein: CATRLCNAVTGPGSYTF.

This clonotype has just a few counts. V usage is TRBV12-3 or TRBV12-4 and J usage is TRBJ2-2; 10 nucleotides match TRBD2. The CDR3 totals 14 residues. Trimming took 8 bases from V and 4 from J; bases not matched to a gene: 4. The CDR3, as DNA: TGTGCCAGCGGACTAGCGGCGATCACCGGGGAGCTGTTTTTT. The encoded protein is CASGLAAITGELFF.